This TCR beta chain was sequenced in a study of T cell repertoires in cytomegalovirus infection. TCRdb fed the reads into MiXCR, producing one record per CDR3 protein. The table has more than 50,000 distinct CDR3 sequences, about 33% seen once. Germline lookup yields CDR1 LGHNA and CDR2 YSLEER. The V segment lost 7 bases and the J segment 6 bases; nucleotides outside the gene matches: 10. This CDR3 has 17 amino acids. Notes on the study in general: The study found HLA-C-restricted CMV-specific TCR beta clonotypes dominating the ex vivo response.

This clonotype was seen more than once but under ten times. The antigen remains undetermined. The receptor's source is a human donor in good health (CMV status not recorded). Some clones in this sample may be carry-over from other donors' samples. The specimen sequenced was PBMCs, sequenced either directly or after in vitro stimulation (not recorded which). The chain couples TRBV4-3 to TRBJ2-2; 14 bases are shared with TRBD2. The CDR3 DNA reads TGCGCCAGCACTGCCGGGACTAGCGGGAGTTGGGCCGGGGAGCTGTTTTTT. Translated, it gives CASTAGTSGSWAGELFF.